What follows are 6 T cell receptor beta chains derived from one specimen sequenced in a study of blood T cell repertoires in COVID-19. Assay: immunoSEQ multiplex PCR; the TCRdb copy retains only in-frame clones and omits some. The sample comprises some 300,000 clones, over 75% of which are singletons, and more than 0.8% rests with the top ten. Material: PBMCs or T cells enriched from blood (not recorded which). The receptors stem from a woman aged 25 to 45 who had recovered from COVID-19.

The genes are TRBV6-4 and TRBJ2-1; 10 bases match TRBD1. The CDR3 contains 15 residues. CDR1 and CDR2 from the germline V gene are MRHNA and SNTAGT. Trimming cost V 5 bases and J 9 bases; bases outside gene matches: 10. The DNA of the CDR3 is TGTGCCAGCAGTACCTTGGGACAGGGGAGAGGTGAGCAGTTCTTC. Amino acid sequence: CASSTLGQGRGEQFF.

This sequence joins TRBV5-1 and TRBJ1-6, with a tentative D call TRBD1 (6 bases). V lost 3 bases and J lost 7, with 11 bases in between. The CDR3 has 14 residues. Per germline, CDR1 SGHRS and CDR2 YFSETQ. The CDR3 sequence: CASSSRTENSPLHF. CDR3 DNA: TGCGCCAGCAGCTCGCGGACAGAAAATTCACCCCTCCACTTT.

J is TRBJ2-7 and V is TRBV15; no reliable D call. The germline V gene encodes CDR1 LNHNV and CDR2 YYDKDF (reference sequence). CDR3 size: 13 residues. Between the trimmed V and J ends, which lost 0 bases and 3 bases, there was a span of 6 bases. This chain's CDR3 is CATSRDRFYEQYF. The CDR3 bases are TGTGCCACCAGCAGAGACAGGTTCTACGAGCAGTACTTC.

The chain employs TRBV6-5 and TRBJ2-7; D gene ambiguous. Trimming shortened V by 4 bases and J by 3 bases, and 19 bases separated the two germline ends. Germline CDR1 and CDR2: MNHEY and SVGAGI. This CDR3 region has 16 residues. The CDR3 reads CASSSTPSPGYYEQYF. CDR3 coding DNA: TGTGCCAGCAGTTCAACACCCTCACCCGGGTACTACGAGCAGTACTTC.

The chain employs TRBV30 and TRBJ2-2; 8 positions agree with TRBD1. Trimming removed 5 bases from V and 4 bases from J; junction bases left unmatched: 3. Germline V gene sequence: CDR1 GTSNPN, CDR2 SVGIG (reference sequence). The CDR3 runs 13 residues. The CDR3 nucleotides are TGTGCCTGGGACAGGGGATCCACCGGGGAGCTGTTTTTT. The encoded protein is CAWDRGSTGELFF.

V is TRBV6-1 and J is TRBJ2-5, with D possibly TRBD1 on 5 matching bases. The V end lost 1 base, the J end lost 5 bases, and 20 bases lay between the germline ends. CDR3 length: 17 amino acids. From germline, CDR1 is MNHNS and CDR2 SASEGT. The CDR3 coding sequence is TGTGCCAGCAGTGAAGGGCGGTTGTGGGGCGCGTCCGAGACCCAGTACTTC. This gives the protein CASSEGRLWGASETQYF.